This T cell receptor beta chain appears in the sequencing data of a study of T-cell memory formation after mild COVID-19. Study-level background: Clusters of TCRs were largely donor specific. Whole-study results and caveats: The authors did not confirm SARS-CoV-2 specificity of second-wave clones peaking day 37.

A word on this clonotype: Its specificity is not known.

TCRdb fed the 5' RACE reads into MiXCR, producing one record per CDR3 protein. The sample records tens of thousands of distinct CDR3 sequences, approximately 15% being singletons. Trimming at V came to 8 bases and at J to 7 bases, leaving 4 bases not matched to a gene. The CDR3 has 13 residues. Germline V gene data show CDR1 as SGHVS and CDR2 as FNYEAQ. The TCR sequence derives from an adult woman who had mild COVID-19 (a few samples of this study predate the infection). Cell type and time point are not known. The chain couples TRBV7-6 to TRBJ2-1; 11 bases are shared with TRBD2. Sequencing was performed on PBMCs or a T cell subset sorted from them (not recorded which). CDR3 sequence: CASGTSGVNEQFF. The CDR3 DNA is TGTGCCAGCGGGACTAGCGGCGTTAATGAGCAGTTCTTC. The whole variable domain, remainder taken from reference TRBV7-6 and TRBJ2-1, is GAGVSQSPRYKVTKRGQDVALRCDPISGHVSLYWYRQALGQGPEFLTYFNYEAQQDKSGLPNDRFSAERPEGSISTLTIQRTEQRDSAMYRCASGTSGVNEQFFGPGTRLTVL.